One and the same sample provided the 21 T cell receptor beta chains below, sequenced in a study of T cells in Graves' hyperthyroidism and ophthalmopathy. From RNA transcripts, TCR beta CDR3 regions were amplified. During a first-round RT-PCR of the TCR CDR3, the HTBI primer set was used. TCRdb re-derived calls from the multiplex PCR reads in MiXCR, one entry per CDR3 protein. This table has some 380,000 distinct CDR3 sequences, approximately 12% appearing once. Sequences were obtained from blood. These receptors all come from a man younger than 40 with Graves' hyperthyroidism that later progressed to Graves' ophthalmopathy.

This clonotype showed up many times. This sequence joins TRBV18 and TRBJ2-3, with 7 positions matching TRBD1. CDR1 and CDR2 (germline): KGHSH, LQKENI. With V trimmed by 5 bases and J by 6 bases, 5 bases remained unmatched. This CDR3 has 13 residues. CDR3 DNA: TGTGCCAGCTCATCTGACAGGGTTGATACGCAGTATTTT. Protein sequence: CASSSDRVDTQYF.

This clonotype was seen ten or more times. This chain links TRBV5-1 with TRBJ1-4, with 9 bases that match TRBD1. The CDR3 is 16 amino acids. V trimming: 0 bases; J trimming: 5 bases; junction bases outside the gene matches: 5. The germline CDR1 and CDR2 sequences are SGHRS and YFSETQ. The CDR3 loop is CASSLGSTGGNEKLFF. In nucleotides, the CDR3 is TGCGCCAGCAGCTTGGGGAGTACAGGGGGCAATGAAAAACTGTTTTTT.

This chain joins TRBV6-2 or TRBV6-3 and TRBJ2-1; the match to TRBD1 covers 11 bases. The CDR3 spans 16 residues. Germline assignment: CDR1 MNHEY and CDR2 SVGEGT. Trimming took 4 bases from V and 8 from J; bases not matched to a gene: 10. The CDR3 DNA is TGTGCCAGCAGTTCCCGGACAGGGGGCGCAGGCTATGAGCAGTTCTTC. Translated, it gives CASSSRTGGAGYEQFF.

The gene calls are TRBV10-3 and TRBJ2-4, with TRBD2 identical over 14 bases. The V gene's germline CDR1 is ENHRY and CDR2 SYGVKD. V dropped 5 bases and J dropped 0; count of bases not matched to a gene: 6. The length of the CDR3 is 18 residues. CDR3 bases: TGTGCCATCAGTCCGGGACTAGCGGGAGTTCTAGCCAAAAACATTCAGTACTTC. Its protein product is CAISPGLAGVLAKNIQYF.

This clonotype was counted between two and nine times. This chain links TRBV12-5 with TRBJ1-1; D perhaps matches TRBD1 (6 bases). The ends were cut back, 3 bases at V and 1 base at J, with 9 bases in the middle. The CDR3 extends over 14 amino acids. The germline CDR1 and CDR2 sequences are LGHNT and FRNRAP. In DNA form, the CDR3 reads TGTGCTAGTGGTTTCCAACAGGGGAACACTGAAGCTTTCTTT. This sequence encodes CASGFQQGNTEAFF. The full variable domain, completed using reference TRBV12-5 and TRBJ1-1, is DARVTQTPRHKVTEMGQEVTMRCQPILGHNTVFWYRQTMMQGLELLAYFRNRAPLDDSGMPKDRFSAEMPDATLATLKIQPSEPRDSAVYFCASGFQQGNTEAFFGQGTRLTVV.

This clonotype has at least ten counts. This chain uses TRBV12-3 or TRBV12-4 with TRBJ1-2, with TRBD1 matching over 8 bases. CDR3 length: 15 amino acids. V dropped 5 bases and J dropped 4; count of bases not matched to a gene: 9. CDR3 coding DNA: TGTGCCAGCAGTACCATGGACAGGGCGGTCTATGGCTACACCTTC. This encodes CASSTMDRAVYGYTF.

This clonotype came up many times. CDR3 sequence reads: CASSSRLAGGFYNEQFF. Written as DNA, the CDR3 is TGTGCCAGCAGTTCGAGACTAGCGGGGGGGTTTTACAATGAGCAGTTCTTC. The chain links TRBV28 to TRBJ2-1; 14 bases map to TRBD2. V was clipped by 4 bases and J by 4 bases; unmatched bases: 6. Per the germline V gene, CDR1 is MDHEN and CDR2 is SYDVKM. This CDR3 contains 17 residues.

Note on this clonotype: The CDR3 does not end in the conserved phenylalanine or tryptophan, so this is likely a read error. The chain couples TRBV5-1 to TRBJ1-1, with 11 nucleotides matching TRBD1. CDR1 is SGHRS and CDR2 is YFSETQ in the germline V gene. V was clipped by 3 bases and J by 3 bases; unmatched bases: 7. This CDR3 region has 16 residues. CDR3 nucleotide sequence: TGCGCCAGCAGCTGGGGCCCGGGACAGGGGGACACTGAAGCTTTCGTT. Translating gives CASSWGPGQGDTEAFV.

The rearrangement joins TRBV7-8 to TRBJ2-1, with 12 bases fitting TRBD2. The junction had 4 bases not matched to a gene; V was cut back by 2 bases and J by 2 bases. Germline assignment: CDR1 SGHVS and CDR2 FQNEAQ. There are 17 residues in the CDR3. The CDR3 region is CASSLSRTSGTYNEQFF. CDR3 DNA sequence: TGTGCCAGCAGCTTATCCCGGACTAGCGGGACCTACAATGAGCAGTTCTTC.

V and J are TRBV7-9 and TRBJ2-7; maybe TRBD1 (5 bases). Per germline, CDR1 SEHNR and CDR2 FQNEAQ (reference sequence). This CDR3 is built from 14 residues. V lost 5 bases to trimming and J lost 5 bases, with 16 bases between them. The CDR3: CASSIGHLPNEQYF. The CDR3 region has the DNA TGTGCCAGCAGCATCGGACACTTGCCTAACGAGCAGTACTTC.

The sample holds a few counts of this clonotype. J is TRBJ2-4 and V is TRBV7-9; 10 bases are shared with TRBD1. The CDR3 has 13 amino acids. The germline CDR1 and CDR2 sequences are SEHNR and FQNEAQ (reference sequence). V lost 3 bases, J lost 8 bases, and 1 base stayed unmatched. This chain's CDR3 is CASSLDRGDIQYF. The CDR3 bases are TGTGCCAGCAGCTTGGACAGGGGGGACATTCAGTACTTC.

The chain joins TRBV5-1 to TRBJ2-3; D is unclear. V shed 2 bases and J shed 2 bases, with 9 bases lying between them. The CDR3 runs 14 residues. The germline CDR1 and CDR2 sequences are SGHRS and YFSETQ. Here the CDR3 reads CASSLAINTDTQYF. CDR3 sequence (DNA): TGCGCCAGCAGCTTAGCCATCAACACAGATACGCAGTATTTT.

This clonotype was observed at least ten times. V is TRBV11-3 and J is TRBJ2-1; D unclear. The V end lost 0 bases, the J end lost 8 bases, and 5 bases lay between the germline ends. CDR3 length: 12 amino acids. Germline V gives CDR1 SGHNT, CDR2 YENEEA. CDR3 coding DNA: TGTGCCAGCAGCTTAGAGGGGTATGAGCAGTTCTTC. It specifies CASSLEGYEQFF.

The sample holds a few counts of this clonotype. The V gene is TRBV11-2, the J gene TRBJ2-3; D gene ambiguous. Trimming stripped 2 bases from V and 2 bases from J, with 5 bases between. Per germline, CDR1 SGHAT and CDR2 FQNNGV. The CDR3 length is 13 residues. DNA for the CDR3: TGTGCCAGCAGCTTACTGAACACAGATACGCAGTATTTT. Translated, it gives CASSLLNTDTQYF.

Many counts were recorded for this clonotype. The chain recombines TRBV2 with TRBJ2-7, with TRBD2 matching over 12 bases. V was pared by 6 bases and J by 3 bases, with 3 bases of the junction left unmatched. The CDR3 consists of 14 residues. CDR1 and CDR2 from the germline V gene are SNHLY and FYNNEI. Here the CDR3 DNA reads TGTGCCAGCAGCAGACTAGCGGGGGACTACGAGCAGTACTTC. It encodes CASSRLAGDYEQYF.

This clonotype was observed many times. The genes are TRBV27 and TRBJ1-6; maybe TRBD1 (5 bases). Germline V lookup: CDR1 MNHEY, CDR2 SMNVEV (reference sequence). With 4 bases removed from V and 6 bases from J, the gap between germline ends came to 13 bases. The CDR3 runs to 15 residues. The CDR3 loop is CASSSGTLVNSPLHF. The CDR3 bases are TGTGCCAGCAGTTCCGGGACGTTGGTTAATTCACCCCTCCACTTT.

This clonotype was observed many times. This chain uses TRBV28 with TRBJ2-7, with 8 bases fitting TRBD2. The V gene's germline CDR1 is MDHEN and CDR2 SYDVKM. Trimming at V came to 4 bases and at J to 3 bases, leaving 8 bases not matched to a gene. This CDR3 has 15 amino acids. The CDR3 loop is CASSSSGRNYYEQYF. In DNA, the CDR3 is TGTGCCAGCAGTTCGAGCGGGAGAAACTACTACGAGCAGTACTTC. The full variable domain, in which reference TRBV28 and TRBJ2-7 provide the parts outside the CDR3, is DVKVTQSSRYLVKRTGEKVFLECVQDMDHENMFWYRQDPGLGLRLIYFSYDVKMKEKGDIPEGYSVSREKKERFSLILESASTNQTSMYLCASSSSGRNYYEQYFGPGTRLTVT.

This clonotype was counted many times. The rearrangement uses TRBV28 and TRBJ1-2, with D possibly being TRBD1 (6 bases). The CDR3 extends over 14 amino acids. Germline V gives CDR1 MDHEN, CDR2 SYDVKM. V lost 3 bases and J 8 bases, leaving 16 bases between the germline ends. The chain's CDR3 is CASSLIRGLVGYTF. In DNA form, the CDR3 reads TGTGCCAGCAGTTTGATCAGGGGACTCGTCGGCTACACCTTC.

This clonotype has ten or more counts. The J gene is TRBJ1-6, the V gene TRBV6-1, with a tentative D call TRBD1 (6 bases). CDR3 length: 15 amino acids. V dropped 9 bases and J dropped 8 bases, with 20 bases sitting between them. Germline CDR1 MNHNS, CDR2 SASEGT. In DNA form, the CDR3 reads TGTGCCAGTCTGCCAGGGGCCAACAGGGATTCACCCCTCCACTTT. Translating gives CASLPGANRDSPLHF.

This clonotype was seen many times. The chain has TRBV11-2 and TRBJ2-7, with D unclear. Germline V gene lookup returns CDR1 SGHAT and CDR2 FQNNGV. The CDR3 spans 12 residues. V was clipped by 2 bases and J by 7 bases, with 9 bases between them. CDR3 DNA: TGTGCCAGCAGCTTATGGGTGGGGGAGCAGTACTTC. Its translation is CASSLWVGEQYF.

In its sample, this clonotype was seen many times. The J gene is TRBJ1-5, the V gene TRBV2; D ambiguous. This CDR3 has 14 residues. Germline loops: CDR1 SNHLY, CDR2 FYNNEI. V lost 4 bases and J 0 bases, leaving 7 bases between the germline ends. The CDR3 sequence: CASSVGLSNQPQHF. Written as DNA, the CDR3 is TGTGCCAGCAGTGTCGGTCTTAGCAATCAGCCCCAGCATTTT.